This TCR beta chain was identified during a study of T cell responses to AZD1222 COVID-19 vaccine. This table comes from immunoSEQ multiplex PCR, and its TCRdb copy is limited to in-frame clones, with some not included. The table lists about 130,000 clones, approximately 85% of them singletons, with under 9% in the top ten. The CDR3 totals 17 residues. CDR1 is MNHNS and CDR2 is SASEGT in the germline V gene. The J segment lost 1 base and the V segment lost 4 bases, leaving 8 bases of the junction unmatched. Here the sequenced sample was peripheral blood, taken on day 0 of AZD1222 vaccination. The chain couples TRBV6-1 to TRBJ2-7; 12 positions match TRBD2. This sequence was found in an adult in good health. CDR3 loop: CASSGTLLAGGSYEQYF. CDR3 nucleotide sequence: TGTGCCAGCAGTGGGACCTTGCTAGCGGGAGGGTCCTACGAGCAGTACTTC.